A single sample gave rise to the 15 T cell receptor beta chains below, sequenced in a study of T cells in tuberculosis. The data were produced by immunoSEQ multiplex PCR, yet TCRdb's version contains in-frame clones alone and is incomplete. The sample consists of 30,000 to 40,000 clones, 91% of them appearing once. The sample taken for sequencing was PBMCs. The receptors were sampled from a donor aged 10-29 years with latent tuberculosis or without tuberculosis infection.

The chain uses TRBV5-8 and TRBJ1-1, with 7 bases lining up with TRBD1. Germline V gene sequence: CDR1 SGHTS, CDR2 YDEGEE. This CDR3 has 17 residues. J lost 4 bases, V lost 0 bases, and 12 bases had no gene match. The CDR3 loop is CASSLVETGPSGTEAFF. The CDR3, as DNA: TGTGCCAGCAGCTTGGTTGAGACAGGGCCATCCGGCACTGAAGCTTTCTTT.

The table lists this clone with a count of one. V is TRBV4-1 and J is TRBJ2-1; D perhaps matches TRBD2 (7 bases). Trimming removed 1 base from V and 2 bases from J, with 12 bases in between. The CDR3 extends over 16 amino acids. The germline V gene encodes CDR1 MGHRA and CDR2 YSYEKL. The DNA for the CDR3 is TGCGCCAGCAGCCAAGGGCGGGGGCGAACCTACAATGAGCAGTTCTTC. Translation: CASSQGRGRTYNEQFF.

The chain has TRBV4-3 and TRBJ1-2; a weak D match, TRBD1 (5 bases). Trimming removed 0 bases at V and 4 bases at J, with 9 bases between. CDR3 length: 14 amino acids. Germline lookup yields CDR1 LGHNA and CDR2 YSLEER. CDR3 bases: TGCGCCAGCAGCCAAGATGAAGGGGCCTATGGCTACACCTTC. This translates into CASSQDEGAYGYTF.

The genes are TRBV7-8 and TRBJ1-5; possible D gene TRBD1, 6 bases. This CDR3 spans 19 amino acids. Trimming cost V 4 bases and J 1 base, with 23 bases left between them. The germline V gene encodes CDR1 SGHVS and CDR2 FQNEAQ. In nucleotides, the CDR3 is TGTGCCAGCAGCTCGATATCGCCCGGGGGGCAGGCGAGCAATCAGCCCCAGCATTTT. Its protein is CASSSISPGGQASNQPQHF.

This chain uses TRBV7-9 with TRBJ2-1, with 8 bases identical to TRBD2. CDR1 and CDR2 (germline): SEHNR, FQNEAQ (reference sequence). The V and J ends lost 5 bases and 4 bases, in that order; junction bases with no gene match: 10. The CDR3 totals 16 residues. CDR3 nucleotide sequence: TGTGCCAGCAGCGCTAATTTTGGCGGGGGGTACAATGAGCAGTTCTTC. Amino acid sequence: CASSANFGGGYNEQFF.

V is TRBV19 and J is TRBJ2-1; 12 positions agree with TRBD2. V shed 4 bases and J 7 bases; nucleotides not matched to a gene: 11. This CDR3 is 17 amino acids long. Germline lookup yields CDR1 LNHDA and CDR2 SQIVND (reference sequence). CDR3 residues: CASSKHASGGAQNEQFF. The CDR3 DNA follows: TGTGCCAGTAGTAAGCACGCTAGCGGGGGGGCCCAAAATGAGCAGTTCTTC.

The CDR3 DNA reads as TGCAGCGTTTTAATACAGGGTACTGAAGCTTTCTTT. Translating it yields CSVLIQGTEAFF. V is TRBV29-1 and J is TRBJ1-1; tentative D call: TRBD1 (6 bases). CDR3 length: 12 amino acids. Per the germline V gene, CDR1 is SQVTM and CDR2 is ANQGSEA. V was clipped by 5 bases and J by 5 bases, with 12 bases between them.

The genes are TRBV11-2 and TRBJ1-1; maybe TRBD1 (5 bases). Trimming took off 5 bases at V and 0 bases at J, with 13 bases between the two ends. The CDR3 loop spans 15 amino acids. Germline loops: CDR1 SGHAT, CDR2 FQNNGV. The CDR3 nucleotides read TGTGCCAGCAGCGCGGAGGGACGGTTGAACACTGAAGCTTTCTTT. Amino acids: CASSAEGRLNTEAFF.

This clone appeared a few times. J is TRBJ2-7 and V is TRBV29-1; TRBD1 matches at 7 bases. The V and J ends lost 7 bases and 2 bases, in that order; junction bases with no gene match: 5. Per germline, CDR1 SQVTM and CDR2 ANQGSEA. The CDR3 totals 12 residues. CDR3 sequence (DNA): TGCAGCGCTCCGGGACAGCCCTACGAGCAGTACTTC. Translation: CSAPGQPYEQYF.

The J gene is TRBJ2-2, the V gene TRBV9; D remains unclear. Germline CDR1 SGDLS, CDR2 YYNGEE. CDR3 length equals 15 residues. With 4 bases removed from V and 4 bases from J, the gap between germline ends came to 14 bases. In nucleotides, the CDR3 is TGTGCCAGCAGCACCCCCGACATCGTCACCGGGGAGCTGTTTTTT. Its protein product is CASSTPDIVTGELFF.

The CDR3 DNA reads TGTGCCAGCAGCCTCCTTGGACAGGGAGGATATGGCTACACCTTC. This translates into CASSLLGQGGYGYTF. The chain links TRBV7-3 to TRBJ1-2; TRBD1 matches at 8 bases. The CDR3 is 15 amino acids. Germline assignment: CDR1 SGHTA and CDR2 FQGTGA. Trimming took 5 bases from V and 5 from J; bases not matched to a gene: 10.

This chain joins TRBV6-5 and TRBJ1-6; D call uncertain. Germline values: CDR1 MNHEY, CDR2 SVGAGI. This CDR3 has 15 residues. V was pared by 1 base and J by 7 bases, with 11 bases between. The CDR3 DNA sequence: TGTGCCAGCAGTTACTATGAGGGCGGAAATTCACCCCTCCACTTT. It specifies CASSYYEGGNSPLHF.

The chain has TRBV6-5 and TRBJ1-1; 11 bases match TRBD1. Germline V gives CDR1 MNHEY, CDR2 SVGAGI. With 7 bases clipped from V and 5 bases from J, the junction kept 3 bases outside the gene matches. The CDR3 covers 13 residues. CDR3 region: CASKDRGRTEAFF. The CDR3 nucleotides are TGTGCCAGCAAGGACAGGGGGCGGACTGAAGCTTTCTTT.

This rearrangement joins TRBV4-1 to TRBJ1-2; 7 bases line up with TRBD1. The CDR3 runs 15 residues. CDR1 and CDR2 from the germline V gene are MGHRA and YSYEKL. Unmatched junction bases numbered 6, after V lost 0 bases and J lost 5 bases. The CDR3 region has the DNA TGCGCCAGCAGCCAAGACCTGGGACAGAGATATGGCTACACCTTC. This sequence encodes CASSQDLGQRYGYTF.

In this sample, this clone turned up once. The gene calls are TRBV10-3 and TRBJ1-4; tentative D call: TRBD1 (5 bases). The CDR3 consists of 16 residues. Deletions cut 2 bases from V and 8 bases from J, with 18 bases between. The V gene's germline CDR1 is ENHRY and CDR2 SYGVKD. CDR3 bases: TGTGCCATCAGTGAGGGCATGCCAGGGTCTATAGAAAAACTGTTTTTT. Protein product: CAISEGMPGSIEKLFF.